The 17 T cell receptor beta chains listed next were all sequenced from one sample in a study of blood T cells in healthy people across ages. With a J-beta primer mix and a sample-barcoded 5' primer, a second PCR ran about 6 to 11 cycles. One entry per CDR3 protein, called by TCRdb with MiXCR from the 5' RACE reads. The data hold approximately 800,000 distinct CDR3 sequences, with about 45% observed a single time. The sample taken for sequencing was blood. All receptors come from a man of 80 years or more in good health.

In its sample, this clonotype was seen a few times. The chain employs TRBV10-3 and TRBJ2-3, with D unclear. Trimming left V 2 bases short and J 5 bases short, with 2 bases between. The germline gives CDR1 ENHRY, CDR2 SYGVKD. The CDR3 contains 11 residues. CDR3 coding DNA: TGTGCCATCAGTGAGAAAGATACGCAGTATTTT. Translation: CAISEKDTQYF.

This clonotype occurred once. The V call is TRBV5-1, the J call TRBJ2-2; TRBD2 agrees at 11 bases. In germline, CDR1 is SGHRS, CDR2 YFSETQ. The V gene end was trimmed by 2 bases and the J gene end by 4 bases; junction bases not matched to a gene: 4. CDR3 size: 16 residues. This CDR3 reads CASSLLAGVSTGELFF. The CDR3 coding sequence is TGCGCCAGCAGCTTACTAGCGGGAGTGAGCACCGGGGAGCTGTTTTTT. The whole variable domain, remainder taken from reference TRBV5-1 and TRBJ2-2, is KAGVTQTPRYLIKTRGQQVTLSCSPISGHRSVSWYQQTPGQGLQFLFEYFSETQRNKGNFPGRFSGRQFSNSRSEMNVSTLELGDSALYLCASSLLAGVSTGELFFGEGSRLTVL.

The V and J genes are TRBV12-3 or TRBV12-4 and TRBJ1-2, with D possibly matching TRBD1 (5 bases). V was pared by 8 bases and J by 4 bases, with 17 bases between. CDR3 length equals 14 residues. The CDR3 coding sequence is TGTGCCAGCGGTCCACCCCAGGGTGGCTATGGCTACACCTTC. Amino acid sequence: CASGPPQGGYGYTF.

This clonotype was observed a few times. CDR3 residues: CASTIAGERNTQYF. Here the CDR3 DNA reads TGCGCCAGCACCATAGCGGGGGAGAGGAATACGCAGTATTTT. V gene TRBV5-1 combines with J gene TRBJ2-3; 9 bases align to TRBD2. CDR3 size: 14 residues. The V gene's germline CDR1 is SGHRS and CDR2 YFSETQ. The V segment lost 6 bases and the J segment 7 bases; nucleotides outside the gene matches: 9.

This clonotype showed up just once. The chain carries TRBV20-1 and TRBJ2-5; possible D gene TRBD1, 6 bases. V was clipped by 6 bases and J by 4 bases, with 15 bases between them. The CDR3 runs 13 residues. Germline CDR1 is DFQATT and CDR2 is SNEGSKA (reference sequence). CDR3 in amino acids: CSAHDRIVETQYF. The DNA of the CDR3 is TGCAGTGCCCATGACAGGATAGTAGAGACCCAGTACTTC.

The rearrangement uses TRBV6-6 and TRBJ2-2; no definite D call. Between the trimmed V and J ends, which lost 6 bases and 5 bases, there was a span of 22 bases. Per the germline V gene, CDR1 is MNHNY and CDR2 is SVGAGI (reference sequence). The CDR3 sequence is 17 residues long. This CDR3 is CASSPGRMLGWTGELFF. CDR3 coding DNA: TGTGCCAGCAGCCCAGGACGGATGCTGGGGTGGACCGGGGAGCTGTTTTTT.

V gene TRBV5-6 combines with J gene TRBJ2-1; no definite D call. The germline gives CDR1 SGHDT, CDR2 YYEEEE. V lost 4 bases to trimming and J lost 10 bases, with 6 bases between them. This CDR3 region has 10 residues. The CDR3 sequence is CASSGYEQFF. The CDR3 DNA follows: TGTGCCAGCAGCGGTTACGAGCAGTTCTTC.

This clonotype came up a few times. This chain's CDR3 is CASSFTLAGANEQFF. In DNA form, the CDR3 reads TGTGCCAGCAGCTTTACACTAGCGGGGGCCAATGAGCAGTTCTTC. J is TRBJ2-1 and V is TRBV7-2; 11 positions agree with TRBD2. V lost 3 bases to trimming and J lost 6 bases; unmatched junction nucleotides: 4. Germline V CDR1 and CDR2: SGHTA, FQGNSA. This CDR3 is built from 15 residues.

The rearrangement joins TRBV7-2 to TRBJ1-3, with D perhaps matching TRBD1 (5 bases). Trimming took off 1 base at V and 4 bases at J, with 11 bases between the two ends. The germline V gene encodes CDR1 SGHTA and CDR2 FQGNSA. The CDR3 runs 15 residues. The CDR3 protein is CASSLVGGEGNTIYF. The CDR3 coding sequence is TGTGCCAGCAGCTTAGTAGGAGGGGAAGGAAACACCATATATTTT. Combining the CDR3 with reference TRBV7-2 and TRBJ1-3 gives the whole variable domain GAGVSQSPSNKVTEKGKDVELRCDPISGHTALYWYRQSLGQGLEFLIYFQGNSAPDKSGLPSDRFSAERTGGSVSTLTIQRTQQEDSAVYLCASSLVGGEGNTIYFGEGSWLTVV.

Concerning this clonotype itself: This clone may be a read error of a much larger clone one base away. The J gene is TRBJ2-5, the V gene TRBV5-1, with D perhaps matching TRBD1 (6 bases). The CDR3 consists of 15 residues. Germline V gene sequence: CDR1 SGHRS, CDR2 YFSETQ. Trimming stripped 4 bases from V and 3 bases from J, with 16 bases between. CDR3 bases: TGCGCCAGCAGCGCAGGGACATCCGGAGAAGAGACCCAGTACTTC. It translates to CASSAGTSGEETQYF.

The chain recombines TRBV6-5 with TRBJ1-1; tentatively, D is TRBD1 (5 bases). Looked up from germline, CDR1 is MNHEY and CDR2 is SVGAGI. With 6 bases removed from V and 5 bases from J, the gap between germline ends came to 10 bases. The CDR3 spans 12 residues. The CDR3 DNA sequence: TGTGCCAGCAGGCAGGGTTATACTGAAGCTTTCTTT. Translated: CASRQGYTEAFF.

The chain employs TRBV7-2 and TRBJ2-3, with 7 bases matching TRBD1. The CDR3 runs 15 residues. Looked up from germline, CDR1 is SGHTA and CDR2 is FQGNSA. V lost 1 base to trimming and J lost 4 bases; unmatched junction nucleotides: 5. CDR3 coding DNA: TGTGCCAGCAGCTTAGTGGGACAGCGGCCAGATACGCAGTATTTT. Translating it yields CASSLVGQRPDTQYF.

V and J are TRBV28 and TRBJ1-2; D is ambiguous. The V gene's germline CDR1 is MDHEN and CDR2 SYDVKM. This CDR3 spans 12 amino acids. Trimming shortened V by 4 bases and J by 8 bases, and 11 bases separated the two germline ends. Here the CDR3 reads CASSSDTRGYTF. In DNA, the CDR3 is TGTGCCAGCAGTTCTGACACTCGAGGCTACACCTTC.

The chain carries TRBV6-5 and TRBJ1-1; unclear D gene. The CDR3 is made up of 16 amino acids. Trimming shortened V by 3 bases and J by 0 bases, and 14 bases separated the two germline ends. The germline V gene has CDR1 MNHEY and CDR2 SVGAGI. The CDR3: CASSYSQRSLNTEAFF. CDR3 DNA sequence: TGTGCCAGCAGTTATAGTCAGCGAAGCCTGAACACTGAAGCTTTCTTT.

The genes are TRBV7-8 and TRBJ1-4; D call uncertain. Germline V lookup: CDR1 SGHVS, CDR2 FQNEAQ. V was clipped by 3 bases and J by 13 bases, with 15 bases between them. The CDR3 is 13 residues long. This CDR3 reads CASSFAAEDGLFF. The CDR3 DNA follows: TGTGCCAGCAGCTTTGCCGCAGAAGATGGACTGTTTTTT. The full variable domain, with the rest looked up from reference TRBV7-8 and TRBJ1-4, is GAGVSQSPRYKVAKRGQDVALRCDPISGHVSLFWYQQALGQGPEFLTYFQNEAQLDKSGLPSDRFFAERPEGSVSTLKIQRTQQEDSAVYLCASSFAAEDGLFFGSGTQLSVL.

A few counts support this clonotype. This rearrangement joins TRBV24-1 to TRBJ2-5, with D maybe TRBD1 (5 bases). Trimming cost V 4 bases and J 0 bases, with 11 bases left between them. Germline assignment: CDR1 KGHDR and CDR2 SFDVKD. This CDR3 contains 15 residues. CDR3 sequence (DNA): TGTGCCACCAGTGAGTCGACAGAGTACCAAGAGACCCAGTACTTC. Protein: CATSESTEYQETQYF.

The V call is TRBV12-3 or TRBV12-4, the J call TRBJ2-6; 7 bases line up with TRBD2. V trimming: 7 bases; J trimming: 0 bases; junction bases outside the gene matches: 6. The CDR3 is made up of 16 amino acids. CDR3 residues: CASTLGGTSGANVLTF. CDR3 DNA: TGTGCCAGCACCCTGGGAGGGACCTCTGGGGCCAACGTCCTGACTTTC.